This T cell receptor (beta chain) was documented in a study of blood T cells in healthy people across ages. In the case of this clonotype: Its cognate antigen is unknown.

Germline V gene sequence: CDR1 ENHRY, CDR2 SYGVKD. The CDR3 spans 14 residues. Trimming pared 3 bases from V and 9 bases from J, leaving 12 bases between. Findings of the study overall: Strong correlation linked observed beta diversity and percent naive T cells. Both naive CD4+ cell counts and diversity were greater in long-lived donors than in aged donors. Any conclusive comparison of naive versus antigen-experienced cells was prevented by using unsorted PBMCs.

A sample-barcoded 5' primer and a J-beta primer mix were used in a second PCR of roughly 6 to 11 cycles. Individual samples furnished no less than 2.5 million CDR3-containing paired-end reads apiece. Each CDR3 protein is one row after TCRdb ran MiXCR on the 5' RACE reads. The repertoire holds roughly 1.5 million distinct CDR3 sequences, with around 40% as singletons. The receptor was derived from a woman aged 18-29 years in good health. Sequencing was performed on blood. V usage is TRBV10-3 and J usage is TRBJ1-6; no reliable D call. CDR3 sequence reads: CAISDGNLASPLHF. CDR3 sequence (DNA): TGTGCCATCAGTGACGGGAATCTAGCTTCACCCCTCCACTTT.